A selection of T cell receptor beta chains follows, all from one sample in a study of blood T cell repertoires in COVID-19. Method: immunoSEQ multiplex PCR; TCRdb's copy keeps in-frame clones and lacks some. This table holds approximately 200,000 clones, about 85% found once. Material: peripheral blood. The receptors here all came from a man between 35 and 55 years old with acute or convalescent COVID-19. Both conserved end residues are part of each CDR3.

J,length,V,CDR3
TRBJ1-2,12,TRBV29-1,CSVPTGGGGYTF
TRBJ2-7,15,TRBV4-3,CASSQELAVSYEQYF
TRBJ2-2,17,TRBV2,CASSEEGRGAVTGELFF
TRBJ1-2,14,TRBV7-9,CASSLVDSGHGYTF
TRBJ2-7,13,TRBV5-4,CASSLARRDEQYF
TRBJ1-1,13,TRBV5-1,CASSLTTNTEAFF
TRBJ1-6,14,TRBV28,CASIAGGGRSPLHF
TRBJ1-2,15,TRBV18,CASSPDIQGQGGYTF
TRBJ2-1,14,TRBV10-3,CAIRPGTGVDEQFF
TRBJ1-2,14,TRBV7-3,CASSLSAGSYGYTF
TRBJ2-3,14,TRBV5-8,CASSPIGTSNTQYF
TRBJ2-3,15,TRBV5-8,CASSARAGRTDTQYF
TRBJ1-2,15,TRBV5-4,CASSLARDWYYGYTF
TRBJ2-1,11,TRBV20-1,CSAASYNEQFF
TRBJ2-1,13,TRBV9,CASSVIAGQEQFF
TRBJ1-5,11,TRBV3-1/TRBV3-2,CASSQGEAQHF
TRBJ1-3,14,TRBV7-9,CASSLKTRRGTIYF
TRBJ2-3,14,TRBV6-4,CASSEEDSTDTQYF
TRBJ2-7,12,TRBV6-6,CASSPTGDEQYF
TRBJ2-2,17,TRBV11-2,CASSPAHLAQNTGELFF
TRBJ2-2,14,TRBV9,CASSVAGNTGELFF
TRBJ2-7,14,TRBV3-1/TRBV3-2,CASSQSQGSYEQYF
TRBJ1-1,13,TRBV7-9,CASSSTRYTEAFF
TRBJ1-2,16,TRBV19,CASSWPPGSIRGGYTF
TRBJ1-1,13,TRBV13,CASSFGVGTEAFF
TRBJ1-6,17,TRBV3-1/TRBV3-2,CASNPPYQGLYNSPLHF
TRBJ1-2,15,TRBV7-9,CASSPSSSAEGGYTF
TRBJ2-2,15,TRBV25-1,CASSSSGSNTGELFF
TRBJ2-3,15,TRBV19,CASSIDEGQGSAKYF
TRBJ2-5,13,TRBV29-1,CSVAGGGKETQYF
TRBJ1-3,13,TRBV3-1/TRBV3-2,CASSQGQGNTIYF
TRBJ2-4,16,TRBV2,CASSLTGGLAKNIQYF
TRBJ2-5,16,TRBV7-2,CASSTAGLAGNSAQYF
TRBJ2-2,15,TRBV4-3,CASSQDPRNTGELFF
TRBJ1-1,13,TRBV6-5,CASSFQGEAEAFF
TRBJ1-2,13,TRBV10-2,CASSEREVDGYTF
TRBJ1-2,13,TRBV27,CASRARTGGGYTF
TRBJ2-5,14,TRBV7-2,CASSLGGKQETQYF
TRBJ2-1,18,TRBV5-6,CASSRELAGPTLMDEQFF
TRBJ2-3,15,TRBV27,CASSRDDTHTDTQYF
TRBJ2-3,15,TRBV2,CASSPSTGGTDTQYF
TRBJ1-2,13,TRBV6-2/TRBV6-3,CASSYGPANGYTF
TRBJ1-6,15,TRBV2,CASRVSGEYNSPLHF
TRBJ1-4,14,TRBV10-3,CASATGGLGEKLFF
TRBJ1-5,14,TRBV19,CASSISQVNQPQHF
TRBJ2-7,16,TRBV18,CASSPPGHLVSYEQYF
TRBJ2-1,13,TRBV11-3,CASSSLGANEQFF
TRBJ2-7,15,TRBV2,CASSGQTGGGMAQYF
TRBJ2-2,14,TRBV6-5,CATERGTNTGELFF
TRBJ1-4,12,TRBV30,CAWASGTGSLFF
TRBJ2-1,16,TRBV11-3,CASSLRTGLRGNEQFF
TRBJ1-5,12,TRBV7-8,CASSPPGQPQHF
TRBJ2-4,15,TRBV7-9,CASSSFVTGLDIQYF
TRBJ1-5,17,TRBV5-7,CASSLEKRRNSNQPQHF